These T cell receptor beta chains were read from a single sample in a study of blood T cell repertoires in COVID-19. Clones were sequenced by immunoSEQ multiplex PCR, and TCRdb holds only the in-frame ones, with some missing. The table has more than 150,000 clones, approximately 87% seen once. Sequencing was performed on peripheral blood. Receptor source: a man aged 70 or older with active or convalescent COVID-19. Each CDR3 is given with its conserved first and last residue. Each record gives: CDR3 protein, CDR3 DNA, V gene, clone size, CDR3 length, D gene, J gene. A D gene is named only where the DNA matches it firmly. Some rows mark clone size as missing; the rest say once, few, many or name a class of expanded clone.

CDR3: CATRASTGELFF
DNA: TGTGCCACCAGGGCTAGCACCGGGGAGCTGTTTTTT
V: TRBV24-1
size: .
length: 12
D: .
J: TRBJ2-2

CDR3: CASSPRWAGSDEKLFF
DNA: TGTGCCAGCTCACCACGGTGGGCAGGATCTGATGAAAAACTGTTTTTT
V: TRBV18
size: .
length: 16
D: .
J: TRBJ1-4

CDR3: CASSLDRGTEAFF
DNA: TGTGCCAGCAGCCTGGACAGGGGCACTGAAGCTTTCTTT
V: TRBV6-4
size: .
length: 13
D: TRBD1
J: TRBJ1-1

CDR3: CASSRGLAGVEQYF
DNA: TGTGCCAGCAGCCGGGGACTAGCGGGAGTCGAGCAGTACTTC
V: TRBV7-2
size: .
length: 14
D: TRBD2
J: TRBJ2-7

CDR3: CASSTLSQRNEQFF
DNA: TGCGCCAGCAGCACCCTAAGCCAGAGGAATGAGCAGTTCTTC
V: TRBV5-1
size: .
length: 14
D: .
J: TRBJ2-1

CDR3: CASSLQRQGEKDEQYF
DNA: TGTGCCAGCAGTTTACAGAGACAGGGTGAAAAGGACGAGCAGTACTTC
V: TRBV27
size: .
length: 16
D: TRBD1
J: TRBJ2-7

CDR3: CASTRSGTGEETQYF
DNA: TGTGCCAGCACCCGATCGGGGACAGGGGAAGAGACCCAGTACTTC
V: TRBV7-2
size: .
length: 15
D: TRBD1
J: TRBJ2-5

CDR3: CAWSNRGQPQHF
DNA: TGTGCCTGGAGTAACAGGGGTCAGCCCCAGCATTTT
V: TRBV30
size: .
length: 12
D: TRBD1
J: TRBJ1-5

CDR3: CASSPGSNYGYTF
DNA: TGTGCCAGCAGCCCCGGGTCAAACTATGGCTACACCTTC
V: TRBV3-1/TRBV3-2
size: .
length: 13
D: .
J: TRBJ1-2

CDR3: CASSRLPGEQYF
DNA: TGTGCCAGCAGCCGCCTCCCGGGCGAGCAGTACTTC
V: TRBV14
size: .
length: 12
D: .
J: TRBJ2-7

CDR3: CASSYSSRSEAFF
DNA: TGTGCCAGCAGTTACTCCAGCAGGTCTGAAGCTTTCTTT
V: TRBV6-5
size: .
length: 13
D: .
J: TRBJ1-1

CDR3: CASSSAVAGPEGYTF
DNA: TGTGCCAGCAGCTCGGCTGTGGCAGGGCCGGAAGGCTACACCTTC
V: TRBV7-9
size: .
length: 15
D: .
J: TRBJ1-2

CDR3: CAWTRGSDEQFF
DNA: TGTGCCTGGACGCGGGGAAGCGATGAGCAGTTCTTC
V: TRBV30
size: few
length: 12
D: .
J: TRBJ2-1

CDR3: CASSPPGQGKGEQYF
DNA: TGTGCCAGCTCACCCCCGGGACAGGGGAAAGGCGAGCAGTACTTC
V: TRBV18
size: .
length: 15
D: TRBD1
J: TRBJ2-7

CDR3: CATSDLRTEEDTQYF
DNA: TGTGCCACCAGTGACCTTCGGACAGAGGAAGATACGCAGTATTTT
V: TRBV24-1
size: .
length: 15
D: .
J: TRBJ2-3

CDR3: CASSPYLSSYNEQFF
DNA: TGTGCCAGCAGCCCGTACTTGAGCTCCTACAATGAGCAGTTCTTC
V: TRBV3-1/TRBV3-2
size: .
length: 15
D: .
J: TRBJ2-1

CDR3: CASSYLEGYSYNEQFF
DNA: TGCGCCAGCAGCTATCTTGAGGGATACTCCTACAATGAGCAGTTCTTC
V: TRBV5-1
size: .
length: 16
D: .
J: TRBJ2-1

CDR3: CASRWGANTEAFF
DNA: TGTGCCAGCAGGTGGGGCGCGAACACTGAAGCTTTCTTT
V: TRBV28
size: few
length: 13
D: .
J: TRBJ1-1

CDR3: CASSLQEGQPQHF
DNA: TGTGCCAGCAGCTTACAGGAGGGACAGCCCCAGCATTTT
V: TRBV7-2
size: .
length: 13
D: .
J: TRBJ1-5

CDR3: CASSPGTGANYGYTF
DNA: TGTGCCAGCAGCCCCGGGACAGGGGCTAACTATGGCTACACCTTC
V: TRBV3-1/TRBV3-2
size: once
length: 15
D: TRBD1
J: TRBJ1-2

CDR3: CASSLTAGVATGELFF
DNA: TGTGCCAGCAGCTTAACAGCGGGAGTTGCCACCGGGGAGCTGTTTTTT
V: TRBV7-3
size: .
length: 16
D: TRBD2
J: TRBJ2-2

CDR3: CASTPNGLGGYEQYF
DNA: TGTGCCAGCACCCCAAACGGACTAGGAGGCTACGAGCAGTACTTC
V: TRBV6-5
size: .
length: 15
D: TRBD2
J: TRBJ2-7

CDR3: CATSKSTYYGYTF
DNA: TGTGCCACCAGCAAGAGCACTTACTATGGCTACACCTTC
V: TRBV15
size: .
length: 13
D: .
J: TRBJ1-2

CDR3: CASSLAQAGLRFNTEAFF
DNA: TGTGCCAGCAGCTTAGCCCAGGCAGGGCTGAGATTTAACACTGAAGCTTTCTTT
V: TRBV7-2
size: .
length: 18
D: .
J: TRBJ1-1

CDR3: CASSLGQGVKETQYF
DNA: TGTGCCAGCAGCTTAGGACAGGGGGTCAAAGAGACCCAGTACTTC
V: TRBV11-2
size: few
length: 15
D: TRBD1
J: TRBJ2-5

CDR3: CASSYPTRGAGEKLFF
DNA: TGTGCCAGCAGTTACCCCACCCGGGGGGCAGGTGAAAAACTGTTTTTT
V: TRBV6-5
size: .
length: 16
D: .
J: TRBJ1-4

CDR3: CASSPQTLGAFF
DNA: TGTGCCAGCTCACCCCAAACTCTAGGAGCTTTCTTT
V: TRBV18
size: .
length: 12
D: .
J: TRBJ1-1

CDR3: CATREGLPAPNEQFF
DNA: TGTGCCACCAGGGAGGGACTTCCCGCCCCCAATGAGCAGTTCTTC
V: TRBV15
size: .
length: 15
D: .
J: TRBJ2-1

CDR3: CSVEREAADTQYF
DNA: TGCAGCGTTGAGCGGGAGGCGGCAGATACGCAGTATTTT
V: TRBV29-1
size: .
length: 13
D: TRBD2
J: TRBJ2-3

CDR3: CASSSDRAPYGYTF
DNA: TGTGCCAGCAGCTCCGACAGGGCGCCGTATGGCTACACCTTC
V: TRBV3-1/TRBV3-2
size: once
length: 14
D: TRBD1
J: TRBJ1-2

CDR3: CASSPYSPDTQYF
DNA: TGTGCCAGTAGTCCCTACTCACCAGATACGCAGTATTTT
V: TRBV19
size: few
length: 13
D: .
J: TRBJ2-3

CDR3: CASSPRGAGGHEQYF
DNA: TGTGCCAGCTCACCACGGGGGGCAGGGGGCCACGAGCAGTACTTC
V: TRBV18
size: few
length: 15
D: TRBD1
J: TRBJ2-7

CDR3: CATRGANTGELFF
DNA: TGTGCCACCAGGGGCGCGAACACCGGGGAGCTGTTTTTT
V: TRBV15
size: .
length: 13
D: .
J: TRBJ2-2

CDR3: CASEAYSNPNTEAFF
DNA: TGTGCCAGTGAAGCCTACAGTAACCCGAACACTGAAGCTTTCTTT
V: TRBV19
size: few
length: 15
D: .
J: TRBJ1-1

CDR3: CASSRSGTGGSPLHF
DNA: TGCGCCAGCAGCCGCTCCGGGACAGGGGGTTCACCCCTCCACTTT
V: TRBV4-1
size: .
length: 15
D: TRBD1
J: TRBJ1-6

CDR3: CASSSPGMNTEAFF
DNA: TGTGCCAGTAGCTCCCCCGGGATGAACACTGAAGCTTTCTTT
V: TRBV19
size: .
length: 14
D: .
J: TRBJ1-1

CDR3: CATSRAMDRGADTQYF
DNA: TGTGCCACCAGCAGAGCTATGGACAGGGGCGCAGATACGCAGTATTTT
V: TRBV15
size: .
length: 16
D: TRBD1
J: TRBJ2-3

CDR3: CASSISNTEAFF
DNA: TGTGCCAGCAGCATCTCGAACACTGAAGCTTTCTTT
V: TRBV7-9
size: .
length: 12
D: .
J: TRBJ1-1

CDR3: CASSVPGRVRGELFF
DNA: TGTGCCAGCAGTGTTCCCGGGAGGGTCCGCGGGGAGCTGTTTTTT
V: TRBV25-1
size: .
length: 15
D: TRBD2
J: TRBJ2-2

CDR3: CASSPMASGRSSYNEQFF
DNA: TGTGCCAGCTCACCAATGGCTAGCGGGAGGAGCTCCTACAATGAGCAGTTCTTC
V: TRBV18
size: once
length: 18
D: TRBD2
J: TRBJ2-1

CDR3: CASSPGQLSGYTF
DNA: TGTGCCAGCAGCCCGGGACAGTTGAGTGGCTACACCTTC
V: TRBV5-4
size: .
length: 13
D: TRBD1
J: TRBJ1-2

CDR3: CASSPTGGANEAFF
DNA: TGTGCCAGCTCACCTACAGGGGGCGCGAATGAAGCTTTCTTT
V: TRBV18
size: .
length: 14
D: TRBD1
J: TRBJ1-1

CDR3: CASSVGRGINQPQHF
DNA: TGTGCCAGCAGCGTTGGCAGGGGTATCAATCAGCCCCAGCATTTT
V: TRBV9
size: once
length: 15
D: .
J: TRBJ1-5

CDR3: CASSDYRDYGYTF
DNA: TGCGCCAGCAGTGATTACAGGGACTATGGCTACACCTTC
V: TRBV10-1
size: .
length: 13
D: .
J: TRBJ1-2

CDR3: CASSINRGQGYEQYF
DNA: TGTGCCAGCAGCATAAACAGGGGACAAGGCTACGAGCAGTACTTC
V: TRBV5-4
size: .
length: 15
D: TRBD1
J: TRBJ2-7

CDR3: CATSRVHDRLSSYEQYF
DNA: TGTGCCACCAGCAGAGTCCACGACAGGCTGAGCTCCTACGAGCAGTACTTC
V: TRBV15
size: .
length: 17
D: .
J: TRBJ2-7

CDR3: CASSLVGTGYNEQFF
DNA: TGTGCCAGCAGCTTAGTGGGGACAGGGTACAATGAGCAGTTCTTC
V: TRBV7-2
size: .
length: 15
D: TRBD1
J: TRBJ2-1

CDR3: CASTFSGGPRGDTQYF
DNA: TGTGCCAGCACCTTTAGTGGGGGCCCGCGAGGAGATACGCAGTATTTT
V: TRBV2
size: .
length: 16
D: .
J: TRBJ2-3

CDR3: CASTLLDTSYGYTF
DNA: TGTGCCAGCACCCTCCTCGACACATCCTATGGCTACACCTTC
V: TRBV9
size: .
length: 14
D: .
J: TRBJ1-2

CDR3: CASSLDPQRYNEQFF
DNA: TGTGCCAGCAGCTTAGATCCCCAGCGGTACAATGAGCAGTTCTTC
V: TRBV11-2
size: .
length: 15
D: .
J: TRBJ2-1

CDR3: CASSQTGPSGNTIYF
DNA: TGCGCCAGCAGCCAAACAGGGCCCTCTGGAAACACCATATATTTT
V: TRBV5-1
size: .
length: 15
D: .
J: TRBJ1-3

CDR3: CSATGSGNTIYF
DNA: TGCAGCGCGACAGGGTCTGGAAACACCATATATTTT
V: TRBV29-1
size: few
length: 12
D: TRBD1
J: TRBJ1-3

CDR3: CASSVRQGGQPQHF
DNA: TGTGCCAGTAGTGTGCGACAGGGCGGGCAGCCCCAGCATTTT
V: TRBV19
size: .
length: 14
D: TRBD1
J: TRBJ1-5

CDR3: CASGERNTEAFF
DNA: TGTGCCAGCGGGGAGCGGAACACTGAAGCTTTCTTT
V: TRBV2
size: .
length: 12
D: .
J: TRBJ1-1

CDR3: CASSQAADSPLHF
DNA: TGTGCCAGCAGCCAAGCAGCGGATTCACCCCTCCACTTT
V: TRBV7-9
size: .
length: 13
D: .
J: TRBJ1-6

CDR3: CASSPLTSGRPYEQYF
DNA: TGTGCCAGCAGTCCCCTGACTAGCGGGAGACCCTACGAGCAGTACTTC
V: TRBV28
size: .
length: 16
D: TRBD2
J: TRBJ2-7

CDR3: CASSIGRRRLDYGYTF
DNA: TGTGCCAGTAGTATAGGCAGAAGGCGGTTGGACTATGGCTACACCTTC
V: TRBV19
size: .
length: 16
D: .
J: TRBJ1-2

CDR3: CASSEGAQGDQPQHF
DNA: TGTGCCAGCAGTGAAGGAGCTCAGGGGGATCAGCCCCAGCATTTT
V: TRBV2
size: few
length: 15
D: TRBD1
J: TRBJ1-5

CDR3: CATSPRDRDSPLHF
DNA: TGTGCCACCAGTCCAAGGGACAGGGATTCACCCCTCCACTTT
V: TRBV15
size: .
length: 14
D: TRBD1
J: TRBJ1-6

CDR3: CASSYSRQGENYGYTF
DNA: TGTGCCAGCAGTTACTCGAGACAGGGGGAGAACTATGGCTACACCTTC
V: TRBV6-2/TRBV6-3
size: .
length: 16
D: TRBD1
J: TRBJ1-2